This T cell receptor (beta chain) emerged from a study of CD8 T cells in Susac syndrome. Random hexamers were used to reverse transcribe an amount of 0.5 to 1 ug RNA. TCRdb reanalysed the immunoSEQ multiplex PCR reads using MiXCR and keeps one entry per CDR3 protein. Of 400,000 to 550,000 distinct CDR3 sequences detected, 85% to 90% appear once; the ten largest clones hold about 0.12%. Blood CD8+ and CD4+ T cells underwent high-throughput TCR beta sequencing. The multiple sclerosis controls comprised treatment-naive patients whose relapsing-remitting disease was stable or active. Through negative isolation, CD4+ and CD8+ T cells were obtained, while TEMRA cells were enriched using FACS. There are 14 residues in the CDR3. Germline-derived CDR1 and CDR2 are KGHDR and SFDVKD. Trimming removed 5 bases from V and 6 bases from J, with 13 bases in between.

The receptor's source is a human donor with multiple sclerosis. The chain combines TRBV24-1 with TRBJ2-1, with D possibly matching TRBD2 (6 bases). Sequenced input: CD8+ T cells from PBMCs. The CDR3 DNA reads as TGTGCCACCAGTGGTCCCGGGACTGGCAATGAGCAGTTCTTC. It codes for CATSGPGTGNEQFF.